The next 26 T cell receptor beta chains were all read from a single sample in a study of OX40 agonist ivuxolimab in advanced cancers. TCRdb keeps only in-frame clones here, not all; method: immunoSEQ multiplex PCR. The sample has 70,000 or so clones; about 86% are singletons. Sequencing used CD4+ or CD8+ T cells sorted from blood, obtained in a trial of the OX40 agonist ivuxolimab. These receptors came from an adult with an advanced solid tumor such as melanoma, head and neck, liver or kidney cancer.

The rearrangement joins TRBV23-1 to TRBJ1-4; 9 nucleotides agree with TRBD1. TRBV23-1 is recorded as an ORF, its role being uncertain. V was clipped by 0 bases and J by 8 bases; unmatched bases: 10. The CDR3 runs to 17 residues. DNA for the CDR3: TGCGCCAGCAGTCAATCCCCCCACAGGGGGCGCCGGGAAAAACTGTTTTTT. Its protein product is CASSQSPHRGRREKLFF.

The chain combines TRBV5-1 with TRBJ2-5; D is possibly TRBD1 (6 bases). Germline V CDR1 and CDR2: SGHRS, YFSETQ. Trimming removed 0 bases at V and 9 bases at J, with 18 bases between. This CDR3 spans 15 amino acids. In DNA form, the CDR3 reads TGCGCCAGCAGCTTGGATGGGGGCAGGGATGGGGCCCAGTACTTC. This translates into CASSLDGGRDGAQYF. The whole variable domain, filled in from reference TRBV5-1 and TRBJ2-5, reads KAGVTQTPRYLIKTRGQQVTLSCSPISGHRSVSWYQQTPGQGLQFLFEYFSETQRNKGNFPGRFSGRQFSNSRSEMNVSTLELGDSALYLCASSLDGGRDGAQYFGPGTRLLVL.

The chain combines TRBV28 with TRBJ1-6; D may be TRBD1 (5 bases). The germline V gene has CDR1 MDHEN and CDR2 SYDVKM. V was pared by 11 bases and J by 5 bases, with 13 bases between. This CDR3 contains 13 residues. The CDR3 region has the DNA TGTGCCTCCAGTCGGGGGGATAATTCACCCCTCCACTTT. Protein product: CASSRGDNSPLHF.

The chain uses TRBV28 and TRBJ1-4, with 7 bases that match TRBD1. The germline V gene has CDR1 MDHEN and CDR2 SYDVKM. Germline trimming cut 7 bases from V and 5 bases from J; bases unmatched to any gene: 7. This CDR3 contains 14 residues. CDR3 in DNA: TGTGCCAGCAAGCAGGCAGGGGGAAATGAAAAACTGTTTTTT. It yields the protein CASKQAGGNEKLFF.

This rearrangement joins TRBV11-3 to TRBJ2-1; no clear D gene. CDR3 size: 13 residues. Germline V CDR1 and CDR2: SGHNT, YENEEA. V lost 4 bases and J 10 bases, leaving 14 bases between the germline ends. The CDR3 sequence is CASSSGRMTEQFF. DNA of the CDR3: TGTGCCAGCAGCTCAGGCCGTATGACGGAGCAGTTCTTC.

The CDR3 here is CAISEFEGTDNQPQHF. The CDR3 nucleotides are TGTGCCATCAGTGAGTTCGAAGGGACAGACAATCAGCCCCAGCATTTT. V usage is TRBV10-3 and J usage is TRBJ1-5; 7 nucleotides line up with TRBD1. Trimming took 1 base from V and 3 from J; bases not matched to a gene: 6. Germline lookup yields CDR1 ENHRY and CDR2 SYGVKD. The CDR3 loop spans 16 amino acids.

The rearrangement links TRBV28 to TRBJ1-2; D not resolved. The CDR3 consists of 12 residues. The V gene lost 5 bases and the J gene lost 8 bases, with 12 bases spanning the gap. Looked up from germline, CDR1 is MDHEN and CDR2 is SYDVKM. The CDR3 region has the DNA TGTGCCAGCAGTCTCGGGAGGGAGGGCTACACCTTC. As protein: CASSLGREGYTF.

This clone showed up just a few times. The CDR3: CASSQGQSYEQYF. CDR3 in DNA: TGTGCCAGCAGCCAAGGACAGAGCTACGAGCAGTACTTC. The chain links TRBV5-4 to TRBJ2-7; maybe TRBD1 (6 bases). V was shortened by 4 bases and J by 3 bases, with 11 bases between the two germline ends. The CDR3 is 13 amino acids. Germline V gene sequence: CDR1 SGHNT, CDR2 YYREEE (reference sequence).

The chain carries TRBV28 and TRBJ2-5, with D possibly matching TRBD1 (5 bases). V dropped 5 bases and J dropped 5 bases, with 6 bases sitting between them. Germline-derived CDR1 and CDR2 are MDHEN and SYDVKM. The CDR3 is 11 residues long. In DNA form, the CDR3 reads TGTGCCAGCAGTCCAGGGGAGACCCAGTACTTC. Protein: CASSPGETQYF.

Here the CDR3 reads CASSPEETQYF. In DNA form, the CDR3 reads TGTGCCAGCTCACCGGAGGAGACCCAGTACTTC. The chain recombines TRBV18 with TRBJ2-5; D is undetermined. Germline CDR1 is KGHSH and CDR2 is LQKENI. Trimming took off 3 bases at V and 5 bases at J, with 4 bases between the two ends. The CDR3 length is 11 residues.

This rearrangement joins TRBV9 to TRBJ2-3; TRBD1 matches 8 bases. The CDR3 sequence is 16 residues long. Looked up from germline, CDR1 is SGDLS and CDR2 is YYNGEE. The junction had 3 bases not matched to a gene; V was cut back by 0 bases and J by 0 bases. In DNA form, the CDR3 reads TGTGCCAGCAGCGTAGCAGGGGGCCGCAGCACAGATACGCAGTATTTT. It codes for CASSVAGGRSTDTQYF.

The chain has TRBV7-8 and TRBJ2-2, with D hard to call. Trimming stripped 5 bases from V and 0 bases from J, with 4 bases between. This CDR3 contains 13 residues. Per germline, CDR1 SGHVS and CDR2 FQNEAQ. CDR3 sequence (DNA): TGTGCCAGCAGCACGACGAACACCGGGGAGCTGTTTTTT. The encoded protein is CASSTTNTGELFF.

This chain uses TRBV28 with TRBJ2-7; maybe TRBD1 (5 bases). The germline V gene has CDR1 MDHEN and CDR2 SYDVKM. The CDR3 runs 15 residues. Trimming took 4 bases from V and 2 from J, leaving 15 bases between them. Written as DNA, the CDR3 is TGTGCCAGCAGTTCCCGTTTCGCAGGGACCTACGAGCAGTACTTC. Its protein is CASSSRFAGTYEQYF.

V usage is TRBV7-6 and J usage is TRBJ2-3; 13 nucleotides line up with TRBD2. Germline assignment: CDR1 SGHVS and CDR2 FNYEAQ. Losses at the gene ends were 5 bases for V and 0 bases for J; bases not matched to a gene: 2. The CDR3 sequence is 16 residues long. CDR3 in amino acids: CASSPGLAGSTDTQYF. In DNA form, the CDR3 reads TGTGCCAGCAGCCCGGGACTAGCGGGAAGCACAGATACGCAGTATTTT.

The chain recombines TRBV5-4 with TRBJ1-1; 7 nucleotides align to TRBD1. V lost 0 bases to trimming and J lost 2 bases; unmatched junction nucleotides: 4. The germline V gene has CDR1 SGHNT and CDR2 YYREEE (reference sequence). This CDR3 is 15 amino acids long. CDR3 sequence (DNA): TGTGCCAGCAGCTTGGGGAGGGGGCCTAACACTGAAGCTTTCTTT. Protein product: CASSLGRGPNTEAFF.

This rearrangement joins TRBV2 to TRBJ2-7; perhaps TRBD2 as D (7 bases). This CDR3 is 15 amino acids long. Trimming cost V 7 bases and J 2 bases, with 18 bases left between them. Germline CDR1 and CDR2: SNHLY and FYNNEI. The CDR3 sequence is CASKIDGGAAYEQYF. CDR3 bases: TGTGCCAGCAAGATAGATGGGGGGGCGGCCTACGAGCAGTACTTC. The variable domain in full, with the rest retrieved from reference TRBV2 and TRBJ2-7, is EPEVTQTPSHQVTQMGQEVILRCVPISNHLYFYWYRQILGQKVEFLVSFYNNEISEKSEIFDDQFSVERPDGSNFTLKIRSTKLEDSAMYFCASKIDGGAAYEQYFGPGTRLTVT.

The V gene is TRBV2, the J gene TRBJ2-1; D uncertain. From germline, CDR1 is SNHLY and CDR2 FYNNEI. With 7 bases removed from V and 0 bases from J, the gap between germline ends came to 10 bases. CDR3 length equals 14 residues. CDR3 residues: CASNRGDSYNEQFF. The CDR3 DNA is TGTGCCAGCAATCGTGGGGACTCCTACAATGAGCAGTTCTTC. The full variable domain, with the rest looked up from reference TRBV2 and TRBJ2-1, is EPEVTQTPSHQVTQMGQEVILRCVPISNHLYFYWYRQILGQKVEFLVSFYNNEISEKSEIFDDQFSVERPDGSNFTLKIRSTKLEDSAMYFCASNRGDSYNEQFFGPGTRLTVL.

V usage is TRBV2 and J usage is TRBJ1-1; D call uncertain. This CDR3 contains 15 residues. Looked up from germline, CDR1 is SNHLY and CDR2 is FYNNEI. V was shortened by 4 bases and J by 5 bases, with 17 bases between the two germline ends. CDR3 in amino acids: CASSGLTRVTTEAFF. The CDR3 DNA sequence: TGTGCCAGCAGTGGATTAACCCGGGTCACAACTGAAGCTTTCTTT.

This rearrangement joins TRBV6-6 to TRBJ2-2; weak D call: TRBD2 (5 bases). The CDR3 contains 13 residues. CDR1 and CDR2 from the germline V gene are MNHNY and SVGAGI (reference sequence). Trimming took off 6 bases at V and 5 bases at J, with 10 bases between the two ends. CDR3 residues: CASRRGPTGELFF. In nucleotides, the CDR3 is TGTGCCAGCAGAAGAGGGCCGACCGGGGAGCTGTTTTTT.

The genes are TRBV5-1 and TRBJ2-1; D is unresolved. There are 12 residues in the CDR3. The ends were cut back, 3 bases at V and 12 bases at J, with 13 bases in the middle. Germline-derived CDR1 and CDR2 are SGHRS and YFSETQ. As DNA, the CDR3 is TGCGCCAGCAGCTCGGACCGCGGTGGGCAGTTCTTC. It is translated as CASSSDRGGQFF.

This clone was seen a single time. This rearrangement joins TRBV7-9 to TRBJ2-1; 7 bases match TRBD1. The V gene's germline CDR1 is SEHNR and CDR2 FQNEAQ (reference sequence). V dropped 6 bases and J dropped 7; count of bases not matched to a gene: 9. The CDR3 is made up of 14 amino acids. The CDR3, as DNA: TGTGCCAGCAGACGGCCCTCAGGGGGTAATGAGCAGTTCTTC. This translates into CASRRPSGGNEQFF.

This clone is a singleton in its sample. The chain joins TRBV11-2 to TRBJ2-7, with TRBD2 as a possible D gene (5 bases). This CDR3 comprises 15 residues. The germline CDR1 and CDR2 sequences are SGHAT and FQNNGV. The germline V and J ends were trimmed by 5 bases and 4 bases, with 18 bases remaining between them. The CDR3 is CASSTPGSPFYEQYF. DNA of the CDR3: TGTGCCAGCAGCACCCCGGGGAGTCCCTTTTACGAGCAGTACTTC.

This clone came up once. This sequence joins TRBV19 and TRBJ2-7; D is uncertain. Trimming took off 5 bases at V and 3 bases at J, with 17 bases between the two ends. Germline values: CDR1 LNHDA, CDR2 SQIVND (reference sequence). CDR3 size: 15 residues. Here the CDR3 reads CASSAWVSSRYEQYF. In nucleotides, the CDR3 is TGTGCCAGTAGTGCCTGGGTCTCGTCCCGCTACGAGCAGTACTTC.

The chain is built from TRBV27 and TRBJ1-2; D not certain. This CDR3 has 13 residues. The V gene's germline CDR1 is MNHEY and CDR2 SMNVEV (reference sequence). Trimming removed 0 bases from V and 4 bases from J, with 6 bases in between. In nucleotides, the CDR3 is TGTGCCAGCAGTTTATCGGCCAGCTATGGCTACACCTTC. The encoded protein is CASSLSASYGYTF.

The V call is TRBV28, the J call TRBJ2-3; perhaps TRBD2 as D (6 bases). V shed 11 bases and J shed 1 base, with 22 bases lying between them. The CDR3 is made up of 16 amino acids. CDR1 is MDHEN and CDR2 is SYDVKM in the germline V gene. The CDR3 loop is CAGDSGSNRGTDTQYF. CDR3 bases: TGTGCCGGGGACTCAGGATCAAATAGAGGCACAGATACGCAGTATTTT. Filled out from reference TRBV28 and TRBJ2-3, the complete variable domain reads DVKVTQSSRYLVKRTGEKVFLECVQDMDHENMFWYRQDPGLGLRLIYFSYDVKMKEKGDIPEGYSVSREKKERFSLILESASTNQTSMYLCAGDSGSNRGTDTQYFGPGTRLTVL.

The chain is built from TRBV5-4 and TRBJ2-1; tentative D call: TRBD2 (7 bases). Germline V gene data show CDR1 as SGHNT and CDR2 as YYREEE (reference sequence). V was pared by 2 bases and J by 2 bases, with 11 bases between. This CDR3 region has 15 residues. In DNA form, the CDR3 reads TGTGCCAGCAGCTTTCGGCGGGGGCCCTACAATGAGCAGTTCTTC. Translated, it gives CASSFRRGPYNEQFF.